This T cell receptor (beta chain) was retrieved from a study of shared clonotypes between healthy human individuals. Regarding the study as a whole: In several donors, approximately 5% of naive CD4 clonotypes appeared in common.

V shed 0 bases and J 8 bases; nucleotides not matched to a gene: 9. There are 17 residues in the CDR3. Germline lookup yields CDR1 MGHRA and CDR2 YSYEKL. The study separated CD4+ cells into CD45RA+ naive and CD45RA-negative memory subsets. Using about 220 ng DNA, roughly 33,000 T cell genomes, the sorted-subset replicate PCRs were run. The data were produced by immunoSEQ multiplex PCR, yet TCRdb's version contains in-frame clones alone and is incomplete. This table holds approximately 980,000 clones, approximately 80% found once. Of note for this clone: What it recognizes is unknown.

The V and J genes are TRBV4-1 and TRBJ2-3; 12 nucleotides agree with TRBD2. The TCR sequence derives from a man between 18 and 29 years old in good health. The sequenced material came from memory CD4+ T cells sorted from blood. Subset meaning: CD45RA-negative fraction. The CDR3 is CASSQDASGGASGTQYF. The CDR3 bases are TGCGCCAGCAGCCAAGATGCTAGCGGGGGGGCAAGCGGTACGCAGTATTTT.